This TCR beta chain is drawn from a study of T cell responses to AZD1222 COVID-19 vaccine. General study points: The CD4 TCRs associated with vaccination extended across spike and predominated at 160-218 and 743-854.

The germline CDR1 and CDR2 sequences are MGHRA and YSYEKL. This CDR3 is built from 14 residues. V trimming: 2 bases; J trimming: 5 bases; junction bases outside the gene matches: 5. The sample holds one count of this clone. What it recognizes is unknown. Libraries were prepared by immunoSEQ multiplex PCR; TCRdb keeps only in-frame clonotypes and omits some of them. This sample has over 70,000 clones; 70% to 90% occur once, and the top ten carry 5.8%. Source: peripheral blood, taken on day 0 of AZD1222 vaccination. This receptor was obtained from an adult in good health. The genes are TRBV4-1 and TRBJ2-5, with 7 positions matching TRBD2. In nucleotides, the CDR3 is TGCGCCAGCAGCCAACAGACTAGCCGGGAGACCCAGTACTTC. Encoded protein: CASSQQTSRETQYF.